This T cell receptor beta chain was identified during a study of blood T cells in healthy people across ages. Study-level findings and limits: Diversity was estimated from one million T cells, and these estimates were considered underestimates. PBMCs that were unsorted prevented a conclusive naive versus antigen-experienced comparison.

V was cut by 6 bases and J by 7 bases, with 22 bases left in between. Germline CDR1 reads MNHEY; CDR2 reads SVGEGT. This CDR3 is 16 amino acids long. Together with a sample-barcoded 5' primer, a J-beta primer mix was included in a second PCR lasting about 7 to 11 cycles. A single record per CDR3 protein comes from TCRdb applying MiXCR to the 5' RACE reads. The table records 1.5 million to 2 million distinct CDR3 sequences, 40% to 55% of them present only once. Remarks on this clonotype: Its target is not known.

Per-sample PBMC isolation yielded at least 6.5 million cells. This sequence joins TRBV6-2 or TRBV6-3 and TRBJ2-1; D is undetermined. Sequencing used blood. This receptor was taken from a woman between 35 and 50 years old in good health. The CDR3 DNA is TGTGCCAGCAGCTACCCCGACATTCCGGCTGGGAATGAGCAGTTCTTC. It translates to CASSYPDIPAGNEQFF.